The entry below gives a single TCR beta chain sequence along with its context. The antigen is not known. Trimming took 8 bases from V and 1 from J, leaving 8 bases between them. Germline CDR1 is SQVTM and CDR2 is ANQGSEA. The CDR3 has 11 amino acids. This specimen belongs to a study of shared clonotypes between healthy human individuals. Study-wide findings and caveats: Non-shared clonotypes had lower generation probabilities than those shared by all four donors.

Only in-frame clones appear in the TCRdb table, and some are missing; sequencing was by immunoSEQ multiplex PCR. Here the sample spans roughly 1,000,000 clones, around three quarters being singletons. V gene TRBV29-1 combines with J gene TRBJ2-5; D not resolved. The source material was memory CD4+ T cells from PBMCs. Subset given: CD45RA-negative fraction. The TCR originated in a young man in good health. Some clones in this sample may be carry-over from other donors' samples. CDR3: CSIWAQETQYF. CDR3 DNA sequence: TGCAGCATTTGGGCCCAAGAGACCCAGTACTTC.